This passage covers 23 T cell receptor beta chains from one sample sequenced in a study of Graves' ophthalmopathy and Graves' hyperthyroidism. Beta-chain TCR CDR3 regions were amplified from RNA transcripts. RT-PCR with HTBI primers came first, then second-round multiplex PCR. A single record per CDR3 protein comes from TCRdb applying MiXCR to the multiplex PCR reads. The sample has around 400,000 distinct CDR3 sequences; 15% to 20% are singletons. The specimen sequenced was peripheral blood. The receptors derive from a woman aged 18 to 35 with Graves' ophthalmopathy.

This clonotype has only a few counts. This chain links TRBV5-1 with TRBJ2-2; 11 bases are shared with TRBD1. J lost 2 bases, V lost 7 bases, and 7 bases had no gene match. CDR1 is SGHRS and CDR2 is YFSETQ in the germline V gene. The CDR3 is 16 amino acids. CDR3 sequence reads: CASALGQGVNTGELFF. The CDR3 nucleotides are TGCGCCAGCGCACTGGGACAGGGGGTTAACACCGGGGAGCTGTTTTTT.

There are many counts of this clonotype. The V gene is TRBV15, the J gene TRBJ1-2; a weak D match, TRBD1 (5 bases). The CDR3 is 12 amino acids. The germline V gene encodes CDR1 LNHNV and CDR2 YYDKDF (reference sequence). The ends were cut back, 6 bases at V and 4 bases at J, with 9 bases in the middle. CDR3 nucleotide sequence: TGTGCCACCAGTCCGGACACCTATGGCTACACCTTC. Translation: CATSPDTYGYTF.

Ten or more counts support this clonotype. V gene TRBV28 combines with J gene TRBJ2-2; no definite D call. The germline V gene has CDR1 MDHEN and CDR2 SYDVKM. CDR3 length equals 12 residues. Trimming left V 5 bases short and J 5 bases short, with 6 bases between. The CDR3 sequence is CASSVPTGELFF. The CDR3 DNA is TGTGCCAGCAGTGTTCCGACCGGGGAGCTGTTTTTT.

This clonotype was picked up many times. CDR3 sequence (DNA): TGTGCCAGCAGTTTAGGGGGAAGGGAGCAGTACTTC. Protein sequence: CASSLGGREQYF. The chain uses TRBV12-3 or TRBV12-4 and TRBJ2-7; no clear D gene. Trimming pared 1 base from V and 7 bases from J, leaving 8 bases between. This CDR3 is built from 12 residues.

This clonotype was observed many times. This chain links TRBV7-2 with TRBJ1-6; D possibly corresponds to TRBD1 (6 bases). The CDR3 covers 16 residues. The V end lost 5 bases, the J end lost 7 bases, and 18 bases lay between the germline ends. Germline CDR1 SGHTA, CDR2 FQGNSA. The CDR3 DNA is TGTGCCAGCAGCACCACGTCGGGGGCCCGAAATTCACCCCTCCACTTT. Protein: CASSTTSGARNSPLHF.

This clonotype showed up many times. The CDR3 sequence: CASSHNLAGDSYEQYF. DNA of the CDR3: TGTGCCAGCAGCCACAATCTAGCGGGAGACTCCTACGAGCAGTACTTC. V usage is TRBV2 and J usage is TRBJ2-7; TRBD2 aligns across 10 bases. Trimming removed 6 bases from V and 0 bases from J; junction bases left unmatched: 8. Germline V CDR1 and CDR2: SNHLY, FYNNEI. This CDR3 region has 16 residues.

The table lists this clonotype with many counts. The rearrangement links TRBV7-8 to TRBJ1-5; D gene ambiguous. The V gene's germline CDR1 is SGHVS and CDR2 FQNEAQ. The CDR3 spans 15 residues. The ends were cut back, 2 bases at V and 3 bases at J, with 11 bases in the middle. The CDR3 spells CASSLLGGFNQPQHF. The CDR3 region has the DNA TGTGCCAGCAGCTTATTAGGCGGATTCAATCAGCCCCAGCATTTT.

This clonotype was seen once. The CDR3: CASSSYPGQDEQYF. CDR3 sequence (DNA): TGTGCCAGCAGCTCCTACCCGGGACAGGACGAGCAGTACTTC. This rearrangement joins TRBV7-3 to TRBJ2-7; 8 bases are a match to TRBD1. Per germline, CDR1 SGHTA and CDR2 FQGTGA. J lost 5 bases, V lost 4 bases, and 7 bases had no gene match. The CDR3 totals 14 residues.

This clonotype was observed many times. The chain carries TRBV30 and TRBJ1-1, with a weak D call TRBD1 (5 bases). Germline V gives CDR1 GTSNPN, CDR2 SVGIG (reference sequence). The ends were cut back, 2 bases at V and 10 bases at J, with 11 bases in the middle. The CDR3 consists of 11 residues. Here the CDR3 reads CAWSRVRGAFF. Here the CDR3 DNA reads TGTGCCTGGAGTAGGGTGAGGGGAGCTTTCTTT.

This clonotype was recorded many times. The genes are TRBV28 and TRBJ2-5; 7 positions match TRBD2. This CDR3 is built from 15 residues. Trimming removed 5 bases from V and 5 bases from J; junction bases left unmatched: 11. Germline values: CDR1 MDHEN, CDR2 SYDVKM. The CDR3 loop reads CASSTRLGREETQYF. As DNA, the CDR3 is TGTGCCAGCAGTACTCGGCTGGGGCGGGAGGAGACCCAGTACTTC.

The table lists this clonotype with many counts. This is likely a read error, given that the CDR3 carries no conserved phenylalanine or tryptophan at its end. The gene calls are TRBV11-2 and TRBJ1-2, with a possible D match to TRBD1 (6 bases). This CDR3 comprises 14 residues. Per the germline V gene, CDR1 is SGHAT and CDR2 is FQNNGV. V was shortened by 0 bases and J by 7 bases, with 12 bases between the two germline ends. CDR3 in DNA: TGTGCCAGCAGCTTAGATTTCAGGGGCGGTGGCTACACCCTC. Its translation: CASSLDFRGGGYTL.

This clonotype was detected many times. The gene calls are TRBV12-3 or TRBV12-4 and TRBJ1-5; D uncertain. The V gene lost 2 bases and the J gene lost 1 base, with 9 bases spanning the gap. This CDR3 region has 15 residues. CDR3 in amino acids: CASSLLGGSNQPQHF. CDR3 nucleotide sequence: TGTGCCAGCAGTTTATTGGGAGGCAGCAATCAGCCCCAGCATTTT.

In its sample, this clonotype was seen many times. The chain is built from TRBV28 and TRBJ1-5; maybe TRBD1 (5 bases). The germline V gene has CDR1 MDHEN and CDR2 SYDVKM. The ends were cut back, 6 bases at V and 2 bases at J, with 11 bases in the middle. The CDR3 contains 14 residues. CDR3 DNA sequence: TGTGCCAGCAGGACTCGGGACGGCAATCAGCCCCAGCATTTT. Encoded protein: CASRTRDGNQPQHF.

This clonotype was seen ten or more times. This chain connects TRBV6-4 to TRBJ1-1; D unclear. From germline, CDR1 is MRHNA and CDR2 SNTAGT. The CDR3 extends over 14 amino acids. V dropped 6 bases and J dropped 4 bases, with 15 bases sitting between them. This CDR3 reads CASRPEGVSTEAFF. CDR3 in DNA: TGTGCCAGCAGACCGGAAGGAGTGAGCACTGAAGCTTTCTTT.

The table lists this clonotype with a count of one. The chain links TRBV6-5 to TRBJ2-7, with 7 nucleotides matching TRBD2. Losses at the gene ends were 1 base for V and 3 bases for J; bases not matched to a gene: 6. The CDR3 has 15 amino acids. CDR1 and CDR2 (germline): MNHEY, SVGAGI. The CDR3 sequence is CASSYLSGGVYEQYF. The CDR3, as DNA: TGTGCCAGCAGTTACTTATCGGGAGGAGTCTACGAGCAGTACTTC.

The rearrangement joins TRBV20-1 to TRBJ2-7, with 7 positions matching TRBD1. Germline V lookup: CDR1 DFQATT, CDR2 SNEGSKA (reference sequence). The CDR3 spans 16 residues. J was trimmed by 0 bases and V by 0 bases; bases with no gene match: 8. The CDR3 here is CSAREIGQATSYEQYF. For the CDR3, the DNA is TGCAGTGCTAGAGAGATTGGACAGGCTACCTCCTACGAGCAGTACTTC.

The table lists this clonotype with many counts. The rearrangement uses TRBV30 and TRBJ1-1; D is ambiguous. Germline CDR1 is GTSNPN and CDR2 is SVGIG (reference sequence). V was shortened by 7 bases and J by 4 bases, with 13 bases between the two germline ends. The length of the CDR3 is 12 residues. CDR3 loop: CASTGRLTEAFF. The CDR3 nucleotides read TGTGCCTCTACCGGGCGTCTCACTGAAGCTTTCTTT.

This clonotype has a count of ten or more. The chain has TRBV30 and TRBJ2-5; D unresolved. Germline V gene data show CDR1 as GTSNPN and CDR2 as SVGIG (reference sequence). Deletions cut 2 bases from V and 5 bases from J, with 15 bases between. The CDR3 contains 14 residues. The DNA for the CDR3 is TGTGCCTGGAGTCCCCCCGGCCTCTTGGAGACCCAGTACTTC. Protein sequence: CAWSPPGLLETQYF.

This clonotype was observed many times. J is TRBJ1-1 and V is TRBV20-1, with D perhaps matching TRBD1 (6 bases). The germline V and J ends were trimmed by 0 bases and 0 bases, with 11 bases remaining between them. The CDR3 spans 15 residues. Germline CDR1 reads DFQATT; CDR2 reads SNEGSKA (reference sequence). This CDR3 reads CSARDEDRLNTEAFF. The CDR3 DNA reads TGCAGTGCTAGAGACGAAGACAGGCTGAACACTGAAGCTTTCTTT.

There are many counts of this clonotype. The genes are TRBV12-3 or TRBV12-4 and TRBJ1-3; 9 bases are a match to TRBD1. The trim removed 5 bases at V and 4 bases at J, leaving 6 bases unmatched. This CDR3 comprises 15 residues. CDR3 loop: CASSGTGREGNTIYF. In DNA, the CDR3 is TGTGCCAGCAGTGGGACAGGGAGGGAAGGAAACACCATATATTTT.

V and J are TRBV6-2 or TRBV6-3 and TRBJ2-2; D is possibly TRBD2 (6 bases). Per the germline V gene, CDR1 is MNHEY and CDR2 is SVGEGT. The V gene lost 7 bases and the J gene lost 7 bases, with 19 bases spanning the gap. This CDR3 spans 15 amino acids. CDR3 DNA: TGTGCCAGCAACCCCCGGGGACGGGACTTCGGGGAGCTGTTTTTT. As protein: CASNPRGRDFGELFF.

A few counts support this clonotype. CDR3 nucleotide sequence: TGCAGTGCTAGGCCGGGACAGGGGGCCCTGGGAAACATTCAGTACTTC. Translated, it gives CSARPGQGALGNIQYF. The chain recombines TRBV20-1 with TRBJ2-4, with 12 bases matching TRBD1. The CDR3 runs 16 residues. Germline V lookup: CDR1 DFQATT, CDR2 SNEGSKA (reference sequence). Unmatched junction bases numbered 9, after V lost 3 bases and J lost 6 bases.

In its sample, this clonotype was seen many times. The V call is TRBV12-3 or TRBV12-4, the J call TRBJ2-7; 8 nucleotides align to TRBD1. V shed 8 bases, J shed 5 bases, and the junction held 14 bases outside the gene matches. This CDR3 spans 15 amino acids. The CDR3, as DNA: TGTGCCAGCGCCGATCGACAGGGGTACATCCACGAGCAGTACTTC. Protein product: CASADRQGYIHEQYF.